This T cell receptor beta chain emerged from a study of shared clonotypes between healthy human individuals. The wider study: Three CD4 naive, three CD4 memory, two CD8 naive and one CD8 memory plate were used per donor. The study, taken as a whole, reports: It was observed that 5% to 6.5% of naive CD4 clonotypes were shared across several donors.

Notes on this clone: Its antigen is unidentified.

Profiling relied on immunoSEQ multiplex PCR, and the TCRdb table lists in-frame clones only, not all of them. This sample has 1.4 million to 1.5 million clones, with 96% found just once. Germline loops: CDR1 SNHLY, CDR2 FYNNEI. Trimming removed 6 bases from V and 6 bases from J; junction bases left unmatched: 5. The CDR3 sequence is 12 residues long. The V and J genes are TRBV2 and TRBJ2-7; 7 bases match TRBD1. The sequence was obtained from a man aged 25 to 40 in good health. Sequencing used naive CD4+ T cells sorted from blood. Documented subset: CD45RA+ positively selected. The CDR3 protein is CASRTGTVEQYF. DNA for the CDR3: TGTGCCAGCAGGACCGGGACAGTCGAGCAGTACTTC.